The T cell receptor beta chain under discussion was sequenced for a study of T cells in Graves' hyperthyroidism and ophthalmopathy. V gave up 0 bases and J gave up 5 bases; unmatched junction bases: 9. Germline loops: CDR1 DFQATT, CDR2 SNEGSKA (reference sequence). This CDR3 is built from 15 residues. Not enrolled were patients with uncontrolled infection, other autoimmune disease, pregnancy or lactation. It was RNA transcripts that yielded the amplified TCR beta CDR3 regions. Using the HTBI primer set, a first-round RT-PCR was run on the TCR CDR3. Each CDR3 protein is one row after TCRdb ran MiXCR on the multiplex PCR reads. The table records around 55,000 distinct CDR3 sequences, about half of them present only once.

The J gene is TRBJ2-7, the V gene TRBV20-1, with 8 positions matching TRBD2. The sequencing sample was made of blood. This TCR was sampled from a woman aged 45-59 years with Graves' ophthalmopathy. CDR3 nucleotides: TGCAGTGCTAGAGATCTGGAGCGGGAGTCCAACGAGCAGTACTTC. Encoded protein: CSARDLERESNEQYF.